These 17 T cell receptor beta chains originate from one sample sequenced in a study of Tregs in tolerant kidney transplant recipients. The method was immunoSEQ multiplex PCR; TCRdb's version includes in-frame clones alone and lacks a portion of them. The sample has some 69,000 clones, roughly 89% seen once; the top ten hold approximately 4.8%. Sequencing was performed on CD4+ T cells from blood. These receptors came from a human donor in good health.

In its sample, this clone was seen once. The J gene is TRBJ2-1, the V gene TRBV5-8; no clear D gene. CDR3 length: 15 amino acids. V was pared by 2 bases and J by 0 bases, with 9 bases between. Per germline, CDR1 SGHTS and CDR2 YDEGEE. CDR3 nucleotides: TGTGCCAGCAGCTTTAGGTCTCACTCCTACAATGAGCAGTTCTTC. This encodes CASSFRSHSYNEQFF.

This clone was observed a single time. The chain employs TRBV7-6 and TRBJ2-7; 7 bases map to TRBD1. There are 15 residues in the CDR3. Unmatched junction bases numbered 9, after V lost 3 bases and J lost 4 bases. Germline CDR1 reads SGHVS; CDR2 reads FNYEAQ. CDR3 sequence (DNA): TGTGCCAGCAGCTTTGGGACAGCAGCTGTATACGAGCAGTACTTC. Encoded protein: CASSFGTAAVYEQYF.

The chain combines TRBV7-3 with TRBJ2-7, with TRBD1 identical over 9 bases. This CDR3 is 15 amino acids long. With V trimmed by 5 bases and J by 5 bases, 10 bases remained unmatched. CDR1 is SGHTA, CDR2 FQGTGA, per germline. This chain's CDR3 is CASSPGTGKENEQYF. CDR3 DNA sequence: TGTGCCAGCAGCCCCGGGACAGGGAAAGAGAACGAGCAGTACTTC.

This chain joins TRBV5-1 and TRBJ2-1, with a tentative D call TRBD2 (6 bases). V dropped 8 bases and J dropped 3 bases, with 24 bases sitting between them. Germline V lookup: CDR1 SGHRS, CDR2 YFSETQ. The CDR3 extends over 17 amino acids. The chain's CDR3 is CASRRVGLREDYNEQFF. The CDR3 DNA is TGCGCCAGTAGAAGAGTGGGTTTGCGGGAAGACTACAATGAGCAGTTCTTC.

CDR3 nucleotide sequence: TGTGCCATCAAGGGGCAGCCCGGGGCCTACAATGAGCAGTTCTTC. This translates into CAIKGQPGAYNEQFF. The rearrangement uses TRBV10-3 and TRBJ2-1, with D perhaps being TRBD1 or TRBD2 (5 bases each). The CDR3 covers 15 residues. V lost 7 bases to trimming and J lost 2 bases, with 15 bases between them. Germline V gene lookup returns CDR1 ENHRY and CDR2 SYGVKD.

In nucleotides, the CDR3 is TGCGCCAGCAGCCAAGATCGATCGGGTCGGGTTACCCAGTACTTC. It is translated as CASSQDRSGRVTQYF. V gene TRBV4-1 combines with J gene TRBJ2-5; D remains unclear. Germline CDR1 reads MGHRA; CDR2 reads YSYEKL. The V gene lost 0 bases and the J gene lost 8 bases, with 16 bases spanning the gap. The CDR3 runs 15 residues.

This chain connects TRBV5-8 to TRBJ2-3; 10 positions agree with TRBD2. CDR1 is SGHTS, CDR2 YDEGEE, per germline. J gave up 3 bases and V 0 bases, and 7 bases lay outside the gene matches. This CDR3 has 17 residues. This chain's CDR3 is CASSLAQAGGPTDTQYF. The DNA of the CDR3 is TGTGCCAGCAGCTTGGCCCAAGCGGGAGGGCCGACAGATACGCAGTATTTT.

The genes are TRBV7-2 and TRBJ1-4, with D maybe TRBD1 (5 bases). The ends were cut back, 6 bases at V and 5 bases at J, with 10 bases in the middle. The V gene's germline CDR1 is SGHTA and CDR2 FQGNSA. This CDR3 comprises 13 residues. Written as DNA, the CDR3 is TGTGCCAGCAGGGGGCCAGCAAATGAAAAACTGTTTTTT. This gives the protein CASRGPANEKLFF.

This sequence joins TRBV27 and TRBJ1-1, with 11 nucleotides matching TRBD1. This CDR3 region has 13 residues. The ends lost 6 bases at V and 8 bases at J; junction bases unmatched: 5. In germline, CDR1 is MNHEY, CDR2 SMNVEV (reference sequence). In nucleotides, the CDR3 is TGTGCCAGCAGCGGGACAGGGGGGTCAGAAGCTTTCTTT. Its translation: CASSGTGGSEAFF.

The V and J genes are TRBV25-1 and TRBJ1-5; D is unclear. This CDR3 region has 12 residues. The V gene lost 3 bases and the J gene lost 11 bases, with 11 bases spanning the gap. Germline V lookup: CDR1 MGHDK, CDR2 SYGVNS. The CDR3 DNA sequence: TGTGCCAGCAGTGATTACAGCGGAGCCCAGCATTTT. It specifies CASSDYSGAQHF.

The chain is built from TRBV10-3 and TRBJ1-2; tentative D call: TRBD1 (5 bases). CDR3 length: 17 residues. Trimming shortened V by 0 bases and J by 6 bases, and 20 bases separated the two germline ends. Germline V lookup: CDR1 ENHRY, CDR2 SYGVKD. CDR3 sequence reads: CAISESSRETGTHGYTF. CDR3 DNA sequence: TGTGCCATCAGTGAGTCGTCCCGGGAAACAGGAACCCATGGCTACACCTTC.

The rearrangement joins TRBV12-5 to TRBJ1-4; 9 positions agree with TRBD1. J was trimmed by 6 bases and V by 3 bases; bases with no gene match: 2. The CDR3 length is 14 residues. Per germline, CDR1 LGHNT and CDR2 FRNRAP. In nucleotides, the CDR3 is TGTGCTAGTGGTTTTAGGGACAGGGATGAAAAACTGTTTTTT. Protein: CASGFRDRDEKLFF.

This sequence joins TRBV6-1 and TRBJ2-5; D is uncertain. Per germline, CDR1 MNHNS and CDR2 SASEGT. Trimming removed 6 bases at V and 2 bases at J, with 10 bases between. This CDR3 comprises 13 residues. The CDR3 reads CASRVTGQETQYF. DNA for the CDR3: TGTGCCAGCAGAGTGACGGGTCAAGAGACCCAGTACTTC.

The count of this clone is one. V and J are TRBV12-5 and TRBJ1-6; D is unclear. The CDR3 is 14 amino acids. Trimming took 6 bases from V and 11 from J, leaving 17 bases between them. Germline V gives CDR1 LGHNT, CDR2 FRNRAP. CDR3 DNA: TGTGCTAGTGGATGGGAAAATCCCAAAGCACCCCTCCACTTT. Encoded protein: CASGWENPKAPLHF.

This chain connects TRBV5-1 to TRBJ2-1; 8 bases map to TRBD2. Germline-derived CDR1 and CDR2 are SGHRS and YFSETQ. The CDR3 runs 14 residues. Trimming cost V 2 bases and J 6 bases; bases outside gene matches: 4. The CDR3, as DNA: TGCGCCAGCAGCTTACCTAGCGGGTCCAATGAGCAGTTCTTC. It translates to CASSLPSGSNEQFF. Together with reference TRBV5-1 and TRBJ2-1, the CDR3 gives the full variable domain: KAGVTQTPRYLIKTRGQQVTLSCSPISGHRSVSWYQQTPGQGLQFLFEYFSETQRNKGNFPGRFSGRQFSNSRSEMNVSTLELGDSALYLCASSLPSGSNEQFFGPGTRLTVL.

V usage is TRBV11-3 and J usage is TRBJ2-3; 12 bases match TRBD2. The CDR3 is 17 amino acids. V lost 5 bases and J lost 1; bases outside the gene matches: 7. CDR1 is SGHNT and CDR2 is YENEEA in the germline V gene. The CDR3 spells CASSPRTSGTRTDTQYF. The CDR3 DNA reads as TGTGCCAGCAGCCCAAGGACTAGCGGGACGCGCACAGATACGCAGTATTTT.

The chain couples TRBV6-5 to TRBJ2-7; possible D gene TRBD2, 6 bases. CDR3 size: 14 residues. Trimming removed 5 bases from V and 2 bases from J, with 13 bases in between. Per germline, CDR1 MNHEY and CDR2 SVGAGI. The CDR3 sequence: CASSVRLDAYEQYF. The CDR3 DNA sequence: TGTGCCAGCAGTGTACGACTAGACGCCTACGAGCAGTACTTC.